This TCR beta chain was profiled in a study of control samples from healthy donors and cancer patients. Libraries were prepared by immunoSEQ multiplex PCR; TCRdb keeps only in-frame clonotypes and omits some of them. The sample yields about 150,000 clones, about 86% seen once. Sequences were obtained from blood. The TCR originated in a man aged 18 to 30 in good health.

CDR3 nucleotide sequence: TGTGCCAGCAGCGCAAAGGGGGCTACTAATTCACCCCTCCACTTT. Translating it yields CASSAKGATNSPLHF. The V gene is TRBV7-3, the J gene TRBJ1-6, with 7 bases aligning to TRBD1. Germline V gene sequence: CDR1 SGHTA, CDR2 FQGTGA. V lost 5 bases, J lost 6 bases, and 7 bases stayed unmatched. The CDR3 sequence is 15 residues long.